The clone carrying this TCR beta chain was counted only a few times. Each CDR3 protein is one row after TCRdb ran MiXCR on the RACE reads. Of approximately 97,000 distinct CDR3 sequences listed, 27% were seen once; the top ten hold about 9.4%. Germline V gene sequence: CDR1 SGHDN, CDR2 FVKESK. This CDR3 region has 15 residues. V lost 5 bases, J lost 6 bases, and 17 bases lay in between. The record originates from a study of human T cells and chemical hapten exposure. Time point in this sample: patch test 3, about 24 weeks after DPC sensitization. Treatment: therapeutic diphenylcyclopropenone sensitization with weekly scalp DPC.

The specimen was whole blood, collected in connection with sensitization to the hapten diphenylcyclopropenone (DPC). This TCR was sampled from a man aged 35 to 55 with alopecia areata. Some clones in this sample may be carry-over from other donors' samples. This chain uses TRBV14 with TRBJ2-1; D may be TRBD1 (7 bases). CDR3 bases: TGTGCCAGCAGCTCCCAGGGGGGAGAGGGCAATGAGCAGTTCTTC. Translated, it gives CASSSQGGEGNEQFF.